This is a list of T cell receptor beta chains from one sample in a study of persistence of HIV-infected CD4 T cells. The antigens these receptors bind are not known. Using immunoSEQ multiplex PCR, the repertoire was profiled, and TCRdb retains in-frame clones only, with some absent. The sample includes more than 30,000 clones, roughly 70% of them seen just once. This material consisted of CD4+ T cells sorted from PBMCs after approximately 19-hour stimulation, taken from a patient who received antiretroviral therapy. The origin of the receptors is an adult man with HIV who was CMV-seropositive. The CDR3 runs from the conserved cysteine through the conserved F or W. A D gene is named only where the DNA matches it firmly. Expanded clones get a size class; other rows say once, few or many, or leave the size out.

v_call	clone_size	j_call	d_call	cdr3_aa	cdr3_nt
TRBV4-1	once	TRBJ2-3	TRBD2	CASSQIAASGGGTDTQYF	TGCGCCAGCAGCCAAATCGCAGCTAGCGGGGGCGGGACAGATACGCAGTATTTT
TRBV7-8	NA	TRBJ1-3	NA	CASRSGPTSGNTIYF	TGTGCCAGCAGATCGGGACCGACCTCTGGAAACACCATATATTTT
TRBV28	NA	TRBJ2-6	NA	CASISISGANVLTF	TGTGCCAGCATCTCCATCTCTGGGGCCAACGTCCTGACTTTC
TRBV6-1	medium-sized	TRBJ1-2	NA	CASSEASRFYGYTF	TGTGCCAGCAGTGAAGCTAGCCGATTCTATGGCTACACCTTC
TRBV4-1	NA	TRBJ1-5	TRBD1	CASSQDGATGARGQPQHF	TGCGCCAGCAGCCAAGATGGGGCGACAGGGGCCCGGGGGCAGCCCCAGCATTTT
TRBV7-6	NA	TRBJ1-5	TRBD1	CASSLRAGGTNSNQPQHF	TGTGCCAGCAGCCTAAGGGCAGGGGGTACCAATAGCAATCAGCCCCAGCATTTT
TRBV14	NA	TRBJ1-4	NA	CASSLLNEKLFF	TGTGCCAGCAGTCTCCTTAATGAAAAACTGTTTTTT
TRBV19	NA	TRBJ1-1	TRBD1	CASQDRRKAFF	TGTGCCAGTCAGGACAGGAGGAAAGCTTTCTTT
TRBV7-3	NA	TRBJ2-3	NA	CASSLDTDTQYF	TGTGCCAGCAGCTTAGACACAGATACGCAGTATTTT
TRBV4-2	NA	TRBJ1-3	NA	CASSPLGAGASGNTIYF	TGTGCCAGCAGCCCATTAGGGGCCGGCGCCTCTGGAAACACCATATATTTT
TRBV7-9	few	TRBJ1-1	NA	CASSFGPNTEAFF	TGTGCCAGCAGCTTTGGCCCGAACACTGAAGCTTTCTTT
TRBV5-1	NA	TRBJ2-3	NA	CASRFDGRGRTDTQYF	TGCGCCAGCAGATTTGACGGAAGAGGGAGGACAGATACGCAGTATTTT
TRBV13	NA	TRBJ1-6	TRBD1	CASSLRQGYNSPLHF	TGTGCCAGCAGCCTCAGACAGGGGTATAATTCACCCCTCCACTTT
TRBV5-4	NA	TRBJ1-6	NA	CASSFEAASYNSPLHF	TGTGCCAGCAGCTTCGAGGCAGCCAGTTATAATTCACCCCTCCACTTT
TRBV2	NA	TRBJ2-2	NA	CASKLVAGRAGELFF	TGTGCCAGCAAACTAGTGGCGGGGCGGGCCGGGGAGCTGTTTTTT
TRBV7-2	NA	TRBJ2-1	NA	CASSWGFGGNEQFF	TGTGCCAGCAGCTGGGGGTTCGGGGGCAATGAGCAGTTCTTC
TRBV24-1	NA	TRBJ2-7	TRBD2	CATSESGGSYEQYF	TGTGCCACCAGTGAATCGGGGGGGTCCTACGAGCAGTACTTC
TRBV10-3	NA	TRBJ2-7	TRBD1	CAISEPGQGRDEQYF	TGTGCCATCAGTGAGCCAGGACAGGGTCGGGACGAGCAGTACTTC
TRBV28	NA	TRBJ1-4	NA	CASSRGQSNEKLFF	TGTGCCAGCAGTCGAGGACAGTCTAATGAAAAACTGTTTTTT
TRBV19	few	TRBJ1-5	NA	CASSIRGSSNQPQHF	TGTGCCAGTAGTATAAGGGGTTCGAGCAATCAGCCCCAGCATTTT
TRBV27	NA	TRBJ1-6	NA	CASSLRRNNSPLHF	TGTGCCAGCAGTTTAAGACGTAATAATTCACCCCTCCACTTT
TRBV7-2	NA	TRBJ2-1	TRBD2	CASSSALAGATGEQFF	TGTGCCAGCAGCTCCGCACTAGCGGGGGCGACGGGTGAGCAGTTCTTC
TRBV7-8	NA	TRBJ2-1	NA	CASSLGQGFYNEQFF	TGTGCCAGCAGCTTAGGGCAGGGATTCTACAATGAGCAGTTCTTC
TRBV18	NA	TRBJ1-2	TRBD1	CASSLGQDWYGYTF	TGTGCCAGCTCACTTGGACAGGACTGGTATGGCTACACCTTC
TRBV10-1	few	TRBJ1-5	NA	CASSEGGRKGVQPQHF	TGCGCCAGCAGTGAGGGGGGCCGGAAGGGGGTTCAGCCCCAGCATTTT
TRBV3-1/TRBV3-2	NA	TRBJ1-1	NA	CASSQDLRNTEAFF	TGTGCCAGCAGCCAAGATCTGAGAAACACTGAAGCTTTCTTT
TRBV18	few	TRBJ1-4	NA	CASSPGAGRDEKLFF	TGTGCCAGCTCACCAGGAGCAGGGAGGGATGAAAAACTGTTTTTT
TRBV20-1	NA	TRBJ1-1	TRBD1	CSASEDRGVNTEAFF	TGCAGTGCTAGTGAAGACAGGGGGGTGAACACTGAAGCTTTCTTT
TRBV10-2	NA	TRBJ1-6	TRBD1	CASSRQGAGSPLHF	TGCGCCAGCAGTCGACAGGGGGCAGGATCACCCCTCCACTTT
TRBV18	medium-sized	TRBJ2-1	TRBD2	CASSPLPPQRGVSEQFF	TGTGCCAGCTCACCACTGCCCCCCCAGCGGGGGGTGAGTGAGCAGTTCTTC
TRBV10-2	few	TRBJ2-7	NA	CASSESSGQYF	TGCGCCAGCAGTGAGTCTTCTGGGCAGTACTTC
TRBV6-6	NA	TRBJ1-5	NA	CASTLLRQANQPQHF	TGTGCCAGCACTCTATTAAGACAGGCCAATCAGCCCCAGCATTTT
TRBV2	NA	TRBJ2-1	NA	CASSGRGDEQFF	TGTGCCAGCAGTGGGAGGGGTGATGAGCAGTTCTTC
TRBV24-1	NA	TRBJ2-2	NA	CATSAMGPGELFF	TGTGCCACCAGTGCTATGGGCCCCGGGGAGCTGTTTTTT
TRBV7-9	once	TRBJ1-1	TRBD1	CASSITGGATEAFF	TGTGCCAGCAGCATAACAGGGGGCGCGACTGAAGCTTTCTTT
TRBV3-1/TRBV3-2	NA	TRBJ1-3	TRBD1	CASSQETGGVGNTIYF	TGTGCCAGCAGCCAAGAAACAGGGGGGGTTGGAAACACCATATATTTT
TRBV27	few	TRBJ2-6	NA	CASMRHEFSGANVLTF	TGTGCCAGCATGCGACATGAGTTCTCTGGGGCCAACGTCCTGACTTTC
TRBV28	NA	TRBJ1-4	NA	CASTMDRRSKGLAGTNEKLFF	TGTGCCAGCACTATGGACCGTCGATCCAAGGGGTTAGCGGGGACTAATGAAAAACTGTTTTTT
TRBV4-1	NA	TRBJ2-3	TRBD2	CASSQELAGGPYDTQYF	TGCGCCAGCAGCCAAGAGTTGGCGGGGGGGCCATACGATACGCAGTATTTT
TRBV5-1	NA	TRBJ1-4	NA	CASSWQPNEKLFF	TGCGCCAGCAGCTGGCAGCCCAATGAAAAACTGTTTTTT
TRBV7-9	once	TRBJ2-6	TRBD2	CASSSSGDSGANVLTF	TGTGCCAGCAGCTCGAGCGGGGATTCTGGGGCCAACGTCCTGACTTTC
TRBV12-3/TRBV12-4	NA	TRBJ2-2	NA	CASSLTSTGELFF	TGTGCCAGCAGTTTAACTTCAACCGGGGAGCTGTTTTTT
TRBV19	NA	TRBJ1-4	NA	CASSNRESNEKLFF	TGTGCCAGTAGTAATCGGGAGTCTAATGAAAAACTGTTTTTT
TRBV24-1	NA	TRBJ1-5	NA	CATSPGHSNQPQHF	TGTGCCACCAGTCCCGGGCACAGCAATCAGCCCCAGCATTTT
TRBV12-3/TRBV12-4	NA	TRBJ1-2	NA	CASNRDANGHTF	TGTGCCAGCAATAGGGACGCTAATGGCCACACCTTC
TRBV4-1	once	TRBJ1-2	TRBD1	CASSPGTGGYGYTF	TGCGCCAGCAGCCCCGGGACAGGGGGCTATGGCTACACCTTC
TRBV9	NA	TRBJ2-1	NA	CASSVRDSTYNEQFF	TGTGCCAGCAGCGTCAGGGACTCTACCTACAATGAGCAGTTCTTC
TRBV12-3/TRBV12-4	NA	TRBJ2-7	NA	CASSLGIYEQYF	TGTGCCAGCAGTTTGGGGATCTACGAGCAGTACTTC
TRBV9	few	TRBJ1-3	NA	CASSVVPGAGNTIYF	TGTGCCAGCAGCGTAGTTCCCGGGGCTGGAAACACCATATATTTT
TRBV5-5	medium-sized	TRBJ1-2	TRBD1	CASSLDLGQIRYGYTF	TGTGCCAGCAGCTTGGATCTGGGACAGATCCGCTATGGCTACACCTTC
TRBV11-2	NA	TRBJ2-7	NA	CASSLDYRYEQYF	TGTGCCAGCAGCTTAGACTATCGCTACGAGCAGTACTTC
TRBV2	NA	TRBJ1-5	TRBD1	CASTPGQGYQPQHF	TGTGCCAGCACCCCGGGACAGGGATATCAGCCCCAGCATTTT
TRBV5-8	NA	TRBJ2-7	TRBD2	CASSLKRGDTYEQYF	TGTGCCAGCAGCTTGAAGCGGGGGGACACCTACGAGCAGTACTTC